The next 12 T cell receptor beta chains were all read from a single sample in a study of cytomegalovirus exposure and HLA in healthy donors. Clones were read by immunoSEQ multiplex PCR, and TCRdb kept only the in-frame ones, dropping some. The sample holds 150,000 to 200,000 clones, about four fifths seen once. Sequencing was performed on PBMCs. All receptors derive from a man aged 30 to 39 in good health and CMV-seropositive.

The chain carries TRBV9 and TRBJ2-6; tentatively, D is TRBD1 (6 bases). The CDR3 has 17 residues. V was cut by 3 bases and J by 1 base, with 14 bases left in between. Germline V CDR1 and CDR2: SGDLS, YYNGEE. The CDR3 bases are TGTGCCAGCAGCGCCTCCGTGAGGGGGTCTGGGGCCAACGTCCTGACTTTC. Translation: CASSASVRGSGANVLTF.

This chain uses TRBV9 with TRBJ2-1, with 8 bases aligning to TRBD1. Germline V gene data show CDR1 as SGDLS and CDR2 as YYNGEE. Trimming at V came to 3 bases and at J to 8 bases, leaving 10 bases not matched to a gene. This CDR3 has 15 residues. This CDR3 is CASSAIGTGGHEQFF. The CDR3 region has the DNA TGTGCCAGCAGCGCTATTGGGACAGGTGGACATGAGCAGTTCTTC.

CDR3 in DNA: TGTGCCAGCAGCTTACATGACAGGGGATCAGATACGCAGTATTTT. As protein: CASSLHDRGSDTQYF. This sequence joins TRBV7-8 and TRBJ2-3, with 8 bases fitting TRBD1. The CDR3 extends over 15 amino acids. The ends lost 2 bases at V and 4 bases at J; junction bases unmatched: 5. Germline V gene lookup returns CDR1 SGHVS and CDR2 FQNEAQ. Variable domain in full (rest from reference TRBV7-8 and TRBJ2-3): GAGVSQSPRYKVAKRGQDVALRCDPISGHVSLFWYQQALGQGPEFLTYFQNEAQLDKSGLPSDRFFAERPEGSVSTLKIQRTQQEDSAVYLCASSLHDRGSDTQYFGPGTRLTVL.

The genes are TRBV5-6 and TRBJ2-5; weak D call: TRBD2 (6 bases). The CDR3 has 16 residues. Germline CDR1 reads SGHDT; CDR2 reads YYEEEE. With 3 bases removed from V and 1 base from J, the gap between germline ends came to 16 bases. CDR3 amino acids: CASSYPQGGIQETQYF. The CDR3 DNA sequence: TGTGCCAGCAGCTATCCCCAGGGAGGAATCCAAGAGACCCAGTACTTC.

The V and J genes are TRBV28 and TRBJ1-2, with D unresolved. V gave up 4 bases and J gave up 4 bases, with 16 bases separating them. Germline CDR1 and CDR2: MDHEN and SYDVKM. The CDR3 length is 15 residues. The chain's CDR3 is CASSSPTQYPYGYTF. In nucleotides, the CDR3 is TGTGCCAGCAGTTCACCTACACAGTACCCCTATGGCTACACCTTC.

This chain links TRBV6-5 with TRBJ2-1; 8 nucleotides match TRBD2. Germline assignment: CDR1 MNHEY and CDR2 SVGAGI. The CDR3 covers 14 residues. The V gene end was trimmed by 4 bases and the J gene end by 8 bases; junction bases not matched to a gene: 7. The CDR3 reads CASSSRLARDEQFF. The CDR3 bases are TGTGCCAGCAGTTCCCGACTAGCGAGGGATGAGCAGTTCTTC.

The genes are TRBV5-1 and TRBJ2-6; D ambiguous. The V end lost 3 bases, the J end lost 3 bases, and 7 bases lay between the germline ends. The CDR3 is 14 residues long. Germline V CDR1 and CDR2: SGHRS, YFSETQ. This CDR3 is CASSSSGGANVLTF. The DNA for the CDR3 is TGCGCCAGCAGCTCCTCAGGTGGGGCCAACGTCCTGACTTTC.

The chain combines TRBV5-6 with TRBJ1-2, with D possibly matching TRBD1 (6 bases). This CDR3 has 15 residues. Trimming stripped 2 bases from V and 1 base from J, with 12 bases between. Germline CDR1 is SGHDT and CDR2 is YYEEEE. The CDR3 loop reads CASSLVQGNNYGYTF. DNA of the CDR3: TGTGCCAGCAGCTTAGTTCAGGGGAATAACTATGGCTACACCTTC. The full variable domain, rest sourced from reference TRBV5-6 and TRBJ1-2, is DAGVTQSPTHLIKTRGQQVTLRCSPKSGHDTVSWYQQALGQGPQFIFQYYEEEERQRGNFPDRFSGHQFPNYSSELNVNALLLGDSALYLCASSLVQGNNYGYTFGSGTRLTVV.

The V call is TRBV7-6, the J call TRBJ1-2; D gene ambiguous. Trimming cost V 5 bases and J 4 bases, with 11 bases left between them. The CDR3 has 13 amino acids. Germline V gene sequence: CDR1 SGHVS, CDR2 FNYEAQ. CDR3 sequence (DNA): TGTGCCAGCAGCGACGGGAGTTCCTATGGCTACACCTTC. Protein: CASSDGSSYGYTF. Full variable domain (missing parts from reference TRBV7-6 and TRBJ1-2): GAGVSQSPRYKVTKRGQDVALRCDPISGHVSLYWYRQALGQGPEFLTYFNYEAQQDKSGLPNDRFSAERPEGSISTLTIQRTEQRDSAMYRCASSDGSSYGYTFGSGTRLTVV.

The chain is built from TRBV5-6 and TRBJ2-7, with D possibly matching TRBD2 (6 bases). CDR1 and CDR2 (germline): SGHDT, YYEEEE. V lost 0 bases, J lost 6 bases, and 13 bases lay in between. The CDR3 consists of 14 residues. CDR3 in amino acids: CASSLEAGTGEQYF. The CDR3 DNA reads TGTGCCAGCAGCTTGGAGGCGGGGACGGGCGAGCAGTACTTC.

This clone showed up just once. A much larger clone is a single base away; this may be a read error. J is TRBJ2-1 and V is TRBV6-4; 8 nucleotides line up with TRBD2. The CDR3 has 15 amino acids. CDR1 and CDR2 (germline): MRHNA, SNTAGT. The V gene end was trimmed by 0 bases and the J gene end by 2 bases; junction bases not matched to a gene: 0. For the CDR3, the DNA is TGTGCCAGCAGTGACTCAGCGGGGGCCTACAATGAGCAGTTCTTC. Its protein product is CASSDSAGAYNEQFF.

This clone was detected a few times. The chain employs TRBV6-5 and TRBJ1-6; maybe TRBD1 (6 bases). Trimming stripped 4 bases from V and 4 bases from J, with 8 bases between. Germline CDR1 reads MNHEY; CDR2 reads SVGAGI. The length of the CDR3 is 14 residues. This chain's CDR3 is CASSWDTYNSPLHF. The CDR3 coding sequence is TGTGCCAGCAGTTGGGACACTTATAATTCACCCCTCCACTTT.